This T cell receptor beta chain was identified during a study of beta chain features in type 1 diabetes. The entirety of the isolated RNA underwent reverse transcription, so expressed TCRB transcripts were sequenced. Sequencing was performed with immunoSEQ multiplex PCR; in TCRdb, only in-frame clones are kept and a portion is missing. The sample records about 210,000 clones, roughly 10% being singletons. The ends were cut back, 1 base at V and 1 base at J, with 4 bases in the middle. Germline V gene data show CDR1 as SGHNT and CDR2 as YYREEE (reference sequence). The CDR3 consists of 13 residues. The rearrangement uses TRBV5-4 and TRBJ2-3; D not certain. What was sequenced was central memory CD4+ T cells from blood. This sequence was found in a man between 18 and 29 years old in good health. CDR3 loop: CASSLMGTDTQYF. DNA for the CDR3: TGTGCCAGCAGCTTGATGGGCACAGATACGCAGTATTTT.